Described below is a single TCR beta chain sequence and its context. Its specificity is not known. This sample stems from a study of OX40 agonist ivuxolimab in advanced cancers. TCRdb's copy holds only in-frame clones and misses some; the assay was immunoSEQ multiplex PCR. The table includes 45,000 to 65,000 clones, 88% detected once. The germline V gene has CDR1 SGDLS and CDR2 YYNGEE. This CDR3 is built from 19 residues. V was clipped by 0 bases and J by 3 bases; unmatched bases: 16. Overall study findings and caveats: Low clonal expansion, among the lowest seen, marked partial responders at 0.1-3.0 mg/kg.

This chain connects TRBV9 to TRBJ1-1, with TRBD1 identical over 8 bases. The TCR originated in an adult with an advanced solid tumor such as melanoma, head and neck, liver or kidney cancer. Here the sequenced sample was CD4+ or CD8+ T cells sorted from blood, taken in a trial of the OX40 agonist ivuxolimab. The CDR3 loop reads CASSVVPLGTGGRDTEAFF. The CDR3 DNA is TGTGCCAGCAGCGTAGTTCCACTCGGGACAGGCGGGAGGGACACTGAAGCTTTCTTT. Full variable domain (rest looked up from reference TRBV9 and TRBJ1-1): DSGVTQTPKHLITATGQRVTLRCSPRSGDLSVYWYQQSLDQGLQFLIQYYNGEERAKGNILERFSAQQFPDLHSELNLSSLELGDSALYFCASSVVPLGTGGRDTEAFFGQGTRLTVV.